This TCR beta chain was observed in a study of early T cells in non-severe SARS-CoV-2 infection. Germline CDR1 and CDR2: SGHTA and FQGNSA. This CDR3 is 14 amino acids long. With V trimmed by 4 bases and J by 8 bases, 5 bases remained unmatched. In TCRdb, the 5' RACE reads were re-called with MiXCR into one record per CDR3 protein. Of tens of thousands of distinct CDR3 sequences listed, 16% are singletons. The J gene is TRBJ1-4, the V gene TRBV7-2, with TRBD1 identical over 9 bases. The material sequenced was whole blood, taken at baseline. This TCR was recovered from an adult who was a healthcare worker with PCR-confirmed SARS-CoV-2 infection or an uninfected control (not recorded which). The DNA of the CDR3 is TGTGCCAGCAGCTCGGACAGGGGAACCGAAAAACTGTTTTTT. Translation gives CASSSDRGTEKLFF.